Listed below are T cell receptor beta chains from one sample, sequenced in a study of tumor and adjacent non-tumor tissue in lung cancer. Using its own MiXCR run on the multiplex PCR reads, TCRdb lists one record per CDR3 protein. Of some 84,000 distinct CDR3 sequences in the sample, roughly 62% were seen once. What was sequenced was lung tumor tissue. These receptors originate from a man aged 70 or older with non-small cell lung cancer. Both conserved end residues are part of each CDR3. Fields, in order: V gene, D gene, J gene, clone size, CDR3 DNA, CDR3 protein. A D gene is named only where the DNA matches it firmly. The listing skips clone size in some rows; elsewhere it reads once, few, many or a size class.

TRBV29-1	-	TRBJ1-5	-	TGCAGCGTTCAGGAGTACAGCAATCAGCCTCAGCAATTT	CSVQEYSNQPQQF
TRBV5-1	-	TRBJ1-1	-	TGCGCCAGCAGCTTCAGGGCGAACACTGAAGCTTTCTTT	CASSFRANTEAFF
TRBV10-1	-	TRBJ1-5	many	TGCGCCAGCAGTGAGTCGGGGTATAGCAATCAGCCCCAGCATTTT	CASSESGYSNQPQHF
TRBV20-1	-	TRBJ1-5	-	TGCAGTGCTGGAAAGACGGAGGGCAATAAGCCCCAGCATTTT	CSAGKTEGNKPQHF
TRBV28	-	TRBJ2-7	-	TGTGCCAGTAGTCACCTCCGAGAGGAGGTCCGCTACGAGCAGTACTTC	CASSHLREEVRYEQYF
TRBV4-2	-	TRBJ1-5	-	TGTGCCAGCAACCAAGATTTTCGCTATCAGCCCCAGCATTTT	CASNQDFRYQPQHF
TRBV7-9	-	TRBJ1-5	-	TGTGCCAGCAGCCTTGGGGTAACGGGGGATCAGCCCCAGCATTTT	CASSLGVTGDQPQHF
TRBV14	-	TRBJ1-1	-	TGTGCCAGCAGCCCACCCGGGATGAATATTGAAGCTTTCTTT	CASSPPGMNIEAFF
TRBV29-1	TRBD1	TRBJ1-5	-	TGCTGTGTGACAACAGGGGGCAGGAATCAGCCCCAGCATTTT	CCVTTGGRNQPQHF
TRBV29-1	TRBD1	TRBJ2-2	-	TGCAGCGTCGGCCACAGGGGGCCGTCCGGGGAGCTGTTTTTT	CSVGHRGPSGELFF
TRBV29-1	-	TRBJ2-1	-	TGCAGCTCCGAATGGTGCGGGAAGCAGTTCTTC	CSSEWCGKQFF
TRBV6-1	-	TRBJ2-3	once	TGTGCCAGCGCGGCGAGCACAGATACGCGCTATTTT	CASAASTDTRYF
TRBV5-6	-	TRBJ2-5	many	TGTGCCAGCAGCTTTCCCCGAGGGGCCCAAGAGACCCAGTACTTC	CASSFPRGAQETQYF
TRBV5-6	-	TRBJ2-5	-	TGTTCCAGCAGCTTAATAAGCCAAGGGACCCAGTACTTC	CSSSLISQGTQYF
TRBV7-3	TRBD2	TRBJ2-7	many	TGTGCCAGCAGCTTACTCCGGACTAGCGGTGGGGAGCAGTACTTC	CASSLLRTSGGEQYF
TRBV5-1	-	TRBJ2-5	once	TGCGCCAGCAGCTTGGATGGTAGCGCGAGAAAGGAGACCCAGTACTTC	CASSLDGSARKETQYF
TRBV25-1	-	TRBJ2-5	-	TGTGCCAGCAGTGATATGACACGTGAGACCCAGTACTTC	CASSDMTRETQYF
TRBV11-1	-	TRBJ2-1	-	TGTACCAGCAGCTTAGCGGACACTATCTTCAATGAGCAGTTCTTC	CTSSLADTIFNEQFF